The next 24 T cell receptor beta chains were all read from a single sample in a study of identical twins. A single record per CDR3 protein comes from TCRdb applying MiXCR to the 5' RACE reads. Seen here are 500,000 to 650,000 distinct CDR3 sequences, 7% to 7.5% observed once, and the top ten hold less than 2%. The same sample was also studied in work on yellow fever vaccine responses in identical twins.

The sample consisted of PBMCs. All receptors derive from a woman aged 18-29 years in good health.

This clonotype came up a few times. The V and J genes are TRBV28 and TRBJ2-5; maybe TRBD1 (5 bases). The CDR3 totals 14 residues. Per germline, CDR1 MDHEN and CDR2 SYDVKM. The V end lost 3 bases, the J end lost 3 bases, and 11 bases lay between the germline ends. As DNA, the CDR3 is TGTGCCAGCAGTTTTCCAGGGCCTAAAGAGACCCAGTACTTC. Translated, it gives CASSFPGPKETQYF.

This clonotype was recorded at least ten times. J is TRBJ2-2 and V is TRBV12-3 or TRBV12-4; perhaps TRBD1 as D (5 bases). The CDR3 contains 15 residues. V dropped 5 bases and J dropped 5 bases, with 15 bases sitting between them. In DNA, the CDR3 is TGTGCCAGCAGTCCCAGGGTTATCTCTACCGGGGAGCTGTTTTTT. The encoded protein is CASSPRVISTGELFF.

V and J are TRBV5-1 and TRBJ2-3; possibly TRBD2 for D (6 bases). CDR3 length equals 16 residues. V lost 4 bases, J lost 3 bases, and 18 bases lay in between. The germline V gene encodes CDR1 SGHRS and CDR2 YFSETQ. CDR3 coding DNA: TGCGCCAGCAGCCTCGATAGTTGGGGGGAAACAGATACGCAGTATTTT. It translates to CASSLDSWGETDTQYF. The whole variable domain, remainder taken from reference TRBV5-1 and TRBJ2-3, is KAGVTQTPRYLIKTRGQQVTLSCSPISGHRSVSWYQQTPGQGLQFLFEYFSETQRNKGNFPGRFSGRQFSNSRSEMNVSTLELGDSALYLCASSLDSWGETDTQYFGPGTRLTVL.

The V gene is TRBV7-9, the J gene TRBJ2-1; 9 nucleotides align to TRBD2. V lost 5 bases, J lost 8 bases, and 10 bases stayed unmatched. Germline CDR1 reads SEHNR; CDR2 reads FQNEAQ (reference sequence). This CDR3 has 15 amino acids. CDR3 DNA sequence: TGTGCCAGCAGCCAGCGGTTAGCGGGAGTACATGAGCAGTTCTTC. Translation: CASSQRLAGVHEQFF.

This clonotype was seen only a few times. The rearrangement uses TRBV6-8 and TRBJ1-5, with a tentative D call TRBD1 (5 bases). The V and J ends lost 8 bases and 0 bases respectively, with 29 bases between them. The CDR3 contains 20 residues. Germline V gives CDR1 MNHGY, CDR2 SAAAGT. As DNA, the CDR3 is TGTGCCAGCCGTTTTCCCGAATTGCGTCGGGGACCTAATAGCAATCAGCCCCAGCATTTT. Its translation: CASRFPELRRGPNSNQPQHF.

This clonotype was observed at least ten times. The chain joins TRBV5-1 to TRBJ2-1; D ambiguous. Trimming shortened V by 4 bases and J by 7 bases, and 12 bases separated the two germline ends. CDR1 is SGHRS and CDR2 is YFSETQ in the germline V gene. This CDR3 contains 13 residues. CDR3 region: CASSPGPWNEQFF. As DNA, the CDR3 is TGCGCCAGCAGCCCGGGCCCTTGGAATGAGCAGTTCTTC.

The rearrangement uses TRBV20-1 and TRBJ2-3, with 8 bases aligning to TRBD2. The CDR3 totals 12 residues. Germline V gene lookup returns CDR1 DFQATT and CDR2 SNEGSKA (reference sequence). The J segment lost 8 bases and the V segment lost 6 bases, leaving 7 bases of the junction unmatched. The CDR3 nucleotides read TGCAGTGCCCCGGGGGGGGGGATTACGCAGTATTTT. Encoded protein: CSAPGGGITQYF.

The CDR3 spells CSVGGGQANTEAFF. CDR3 in DNA: TGCAGCGTTGGGGGGGGACAGGCCAACACTGAAGCTTTCTTT. The rearrangement joins TRBV29-1 to TRBJ1-1; 8 nucleotides line up with TRBD1. Looked up from germline, CDR1 is SQVTM and CDR2 is ANQGSEA. Trimming removed 4 bases from V and 2 bases from J; junction bases left unmatched: 6. The CDR3 extends over 14 amino acids.

This clonotype was observed many times. The chain uses TRBV27 and TRBJ2-1, with 10 bases that match TRBD1. Losses at the gene ends were 4 bases for V and 8 bases for J; bases not matched to a gene: 8. In germline, CDR1 is MNHEY, CDR2 SMNVEV (reference sequence). The CDR3 is 15 amino acids. The DNA for the CDR3 is TGTGCCAGCAGTTACGGACAGGGGGTTTATTATGAGCAGTTCTTC. Translated, it gives CASSYGQGVYYEQFF.

CDR3 nucleotides: TGTGCCAGCAGCTTGGCCAAAGGGACCACCTACGAGCAGTACTTC. Encoded protein: CASSLAKGTTYEQYF. The chain recombines TRBV5-5 with TRBJ2-7; D might be TRBD1 or TRBD2, each matching 5 bases. Germline lookup yields CDR1 SGHKS and CDR2 YYEKEE (reference sequence). V shed 0 bases and J shed 2 bases, with 12 bases lying between them. This CDR3 has 15 residues.

The chain couples TRBV20-1 to TRBJ2-3; D remains ambiguous. The CDR3 has 13 amino acids. Germline CDR1 reads DFQATT; CDR2 reads SNEGSKA (reference sequence). V was pared by 6 bases and J by 4 bases, with 14 bases between. In DNA form, the CDR3 reads TGCAGTGCCCTCGCAGCCAGGCCAGATACGCAGTATTTT. Translated, it gives CSALAARPDTQYF.

This clonotype has only a few counts. This chain uses TRBV5-6 with TRBJ2-3, with TRBD2 matching 12 bases. CDR3 length: 17 amino acids. The V gene's germline CDR1 is SGHDT and CDR2 YYEEEE. Trimming took 0 bases from V and 6 from J; bases not matched to a gene: 8. DNA for the CDR3: TGTGCCAGCAGCTTGGGACTAGCGGGGGTTGTAGGGGATACGCAGTATTTT. It codes for CASSLGLAGVVGDTQYF.

The chain is built from TRBV7-7 and TRBJ2-3; TRBD2 aligns across 9 bases. V lost 5 bases and J lost 6; bases outside the gene matches: 9. Germline assignment: CDR1 SSHAT and CDR2 FNYEAQ (reference sequence). The CDR3 sequence is 15 residues long. The CDR3 nucleotides read TGTGCCAGCAGCGAGGGACTAGCAACTGTGGATACGCAGTATTTT. Amino acids: CASSEGLATVDTQYF.

This clonotype appeared many times. V usage is TRBV5-1 and J usage is TRBJ2-3, with D uncertain. Germline V lookup: CDR1 SGHRS, CDR2 YFSETQ. V lost 2 bases and J lost 2, with 6 bases in between. CDR3 size: 13 residues. Here the CDR3 DNA reads TGCGCCAGCAGCTTCCTATCCACAGATACGCAGTATTTT. It is translated as CASSFLSTDTQYF.

CDR3 nucleotides: TGCGCCAGCAGCCCGACCGGGACAGGGTACGATGGCTACACCTTC. Its protein is CASSPTGTGYDGYTF. V is TRBV4-1 and J is TRBJ1-2, with TRBD1 matching 9 bases. The V gene's germline CDR1 is MGHRA and CDR2 YSYEKL. J lost 6 bases, V lost 4 bases, and 9 bases had no gene match. The CDR3 contains 15 residues.

This clonotype turned up a few times. The chain joins TRBV20-1 to TRBJ1-6, with TRBD1 matching 7 bases. V trimming: 2 bases; J trimming: 7 bases; junction bases outside the gene matches: 8. The V gene's germline CDR1 is DFQATT and CDR2 SNEGSKA (reference sequence). The CDR3 is 15 amino acids. This CDR3 is CSARTRQGGNSPLHF. CDR3 DNA sequence: TGCAGTGCTAGAACGAGACAGGGAGGGAATTCACCCCTCCACTTT.

This clonotype was observed many times. This chain connects TRBV9 to TRBJ2-1; tentative D call: TRBD2 (6 bases). V lost 5 bases and J 8 bases, leaving 11 bases between the germline ends. Germline CDR1 reads SGDLS; CDR2 reads YYNGEE. The CDR3 loop spans 12 amino acids. The CDR3 coding sequence is TGTGCCAGCAGTGATGGAGGGGATGAGCAGTTCTTC. Translation gives CASSDGGDEQFF.

The chain recombines TRBV5-1 with TRBJ1-3; D remains ambiguous. This CDR3 spans 17 amino acids. Trimming took 0 bases from V and 1 from J, leaving 14 bases between them. CDR1 is SGHRS and CDR2 is YFSETQ in the germline V gene. In nucleotides, the CDR3 is TGCGCCAGCAGCTTGGCCTCGAGCTCTATGTCTGGAAACACCATATATTTT. It translates to CASSLASSSMSGNTIYF.

This clonotype was observed many times. The chain uses TRBV28 and TRBJ2-3; no definite D call. CDR1 and CDR2 from the germline V gene are MDHEN and SYDVKM. This CDR3 spans 15 amino acids. V was shortened by 3 bases and J by 0 bases, with 10 bases between the two germline ends. CDR3 sequence: CASSFPTDSTDTQYF. The DNA of the CDR3 is TGTGCCAGCAGTTTTCCGACGGATAGCACAGATACGCAGTATTTT.

This clonotype was recorded at least ten times. The chain employs TRBV24-1 and TRBJ2-2; D call uncertain. Trimming removed 3 bases from V and 5 bases from J, with 12 bases in between. The CDR3 loop spans 15 amino acids. Looked up from germline, CDR1 is KGHDR and CDR2 is SFDVKD. CDR3 sequence: CATSDSRRATGELFF. The CDR3, as DNA: TGTGCCACCAGTGATAGCCGGCGAGCGACCGGGGAGCTGTTTTTT.

There are a few counts of this clonotype. V and J are TRBV19 and TRBJ2-4; 8 nucleotides agree with TRBD1. This CDR3 has 15 residues. Trimming removed 3 bases from V and 8 bases from J; junction bases left unmatched: 9. Germline V gene lookup returns CDR1 LNHDA and CDR2 SQIVND (reference sequence). The DNA of the CDR3 is TGTGCCAGTAGTATCCTGGACAGGGTGAGGTACATTCAGTACTTC. Amino acid sequence: CASSILDRVRYIQYF.

V and J are TRBV6-1 and TRBJ2-1; TRBD2 matches at 14 bases. This CDR3 is 17 amino acids long. Germline V lookup: CDR1 MNHNS, CDR2 SASEGT. The junction had 8 bases not matched to a gene; V was cut back by 5 bases and J by 5 bases. The CDR3 DNA reads as TGTGCCAGCAGTCGCATCCGACTAGCGGGAGGGCACAATGAGCAGTTCTTC. Its translation is CASSRIRLAGGHNEQFF.

This clonotype was detected ten times or more. The chain recombines TRBV7-9 with TRBJ2-3; the match to TRBD2 covers 9 bases. J gave up 6 bases and V 3 bases, and 13 bases lay outside the gene matches. This CDR3 has 17 residues. Germline V gene sequence: CDR1 SEHNR, CDR2 FQNEAQ (reference sequence). For the CDR3, the DNA is TGTGCCAGCAGCTTCGCGGGGGGGTACCTACTCACGGATACGCAGTATTTT. Translation gives CASSFAGGYLLTDTQYF.

This clonotype was recorded many times. The rearrangement joins TRBV6-2 or TRBV6-3 to TRBJ1-2, with D possibly being TRBD1 (5 bases). Germline CDR1 reads MNHEY; CDR2 reads SVGEGT. Trimming stripped 8 bases from V and 5 bases from J, with 9 bases between. The CDR3 loop spans 11 amino acids. CDR3 sequence reads: CASGTYYGYTF. DNA of the CDR3: TGTGCCAGCGGGACGTATTATGGCTACACCTTC.